The sequence of this TCR beta chain was determined in a study of T cell responses to AZD1222 COVID-19 vaccine. The wider study: Second-dose groups at about 4 or about 12 weeks were pooled.

Points from the study as a whole: Nearly half of unique spike-specific TCRs reportedly avoided B.1.351 and B.1.1.7 mutated regions. White British donors predominated, females outnumbered males, and clonal diversity was possibly underestimated. Increased Spike-specific TCR breadth and depth were observed after two AZD1222 doses.

The CDR3 runs to 13 residues. V was pared by 7 bases and J by 3 bases, with 10 bases between. The germline gives CDR1 MDHEN, CDR2 SYDVKM. Only in-frame clones appear in the TCRdb table, and some are missing; sequencing was by immunoSEQ multiplex PCR. Altogether 95,000 to 150,000 clones are present, 85% to 90% being singletons, with the ten largest covering under 3.5%. As regards this clone: Its matching antigen is unknown.

The TCR originated in an adult in good health. The rearrangement joins TRBV28 to TRBJ1-5; a possible D gene is TRBD1 (5 bases). This material consisted of peripheral blood, taken on day 0 of AZD1222 vaccination. The CDR3 DNA is TGTGCCAGCAAAAGAGGGGACAATCAGCCCCAGCATTTT. This codes for CASKRGDNQPQHF.